Shown below are 31 T cell receptor beta chains from a single sample sequenced in a study of T cell changes during pregnancy in multiple sclerosis. Only in-frame clones appear in the TCRdb table, and some are missing; sequencing was by immunoSEQ multiplex PCR. The sample includes about 60,000 clones, around 97% of them seen just once. Material: CD8+ T cells from peripheral blood mononuclear cells, obtained after pregnancy. These receptors came from a female donor with multiple sclerosis, enrolled in a pregnancy study.

This clone came up once. This rearrangement joins TRBV9 to TRBJ2-1; D might be TRBD2 (5 bases). From germline, CDR1 is SGDLS and CDR2 YYNGEE. The V end lost 0 bases, the J end lost 8 bases, and 9 bases lay between the germline ends. The CDR3 has 13 amino acids. CDR3: CASSVDAGDEQFF. In DNA, the CDR3 is TGTGCCAGCAGCGTAGACGCCGGGGATGAGCAGTTCTTC.

The J gene is TRBJ2-7, the V gene TRBV7-2, with 8 bases matching TRBD2. CDR1 is SGHTA, CDR2 FQGNSA, per germline. With V trimmed by 6 bases and J by 7 bases, 14 bases remained unmatched. CDR3 size: 15 residues. This CDR3 reads CASSSTSGKLGEQYF. Here the CDR3 DNA reads TGTGCCAGCAGTTCAACTAGCGGAAAATTGGGAGAGCAGTACTTC.

V and J are TRBV7-8 and TRBJ2-7; TRBD1 agrees at 9 bases. V gave up 0 bases and J gave up 4 bases; unmatched junction bases: 1. The CDR3 is 14 amino acids. Germline V CDR1 and CDR2: SGHVS, FQNEAQ. The CDR3 DNA sequence: TGTGCCAGCAGCTTAGCCGGGACAGGGTACGAGCAGTACTTC. Amino acid sequence: CASSLAGTGYEQYF.

The chain recombines TRBV9 with TRBJ1-4, with TRBD1 matching 8 bases. J was trimmed by 2 bases and V by 3 bases; bases with no gene match: 3. The CDR3 covers 15 residues. Germline V gene lookup returns CDR1 SGDLS and CDR2 YYNGEE. This CDR3 reads CASSDQGATNEKLFF. The CDR3 DNA reads TGTGCCAGCAGCGACCAGGGGGCGACTAATGAAAAACTGTTTTTT.

This chain joins TRBV6-5 and TRBJ1-1; a possible D gene is TRBD1 (5 bases). Trimming left V 6 bases short and J 4 bases short, with 12 bases between. The CDR3 is made up of 13 amino acids. CDR1 is MNHEY, CDR2 SVGAGI, per germline. CDR3 DNA: TGTGCCAGCAGATTGACAGTTAGCACTGAAGCTTTCTTT. This codes for CASRLTVSTEAFF.

The chain recombines TRBV29-1 with TRBJ1-3; D is possibly TRBD1 (5 bases). This CDR3 spans 16 amino acids. Between the trimmed V and J ends, which lost 6 bases and 5 bases, there was a span of 23 bases. Germline V gives CDR1 SQVTM, CDR2 ANQGSEA. For the CDR3, the DNA is TGCAGCGTCGAGCGAGACGGCAGGGCCGGGCGAAACACCATATATTTT. Encoded protein: CSVERDGRAGRNTIYF.

The J gene is TRBJ1-2, the V gene TRBV29-1; possible D gene TRBD1, 6 bases. CDR3 size: 13 residues. CDR1 and CDR2 from the germline V gene are SQVTM and ANQGSEA. With 3 bases removed from V and 3 bases from J, the gap between germline ends came to 11 bases. CDR3: CSVDPGVDYGYTF. The CDR3 nucleotides are TGCAGCGTTGATCCAGGGGTCGACTATGGCTACACCTTC.

The CDR3 nucleotides read TGTGCCAGCAGCTTATTAGCGGGGGGCCCTTACGAGCAGTACTTC. Amino acid sequence: CASSLLAGGPYEQYF. The chain links TRBV5-6 to TRBJ2-7, with 10 positions matching TRBD2. The CDR3 spans 15 residues. Germline V gene lookup returns CDR1 SGHDT and CDR2 YYEEEE. With 2 bases clipped from V and 4 bases from J, the junction kept 6 bases outside the gene matches.

This clone was recorded only once. The J gene is TRBJ1-5, the V gene TRBV2, with 7 bases fitting TRBD1. With 3 bases clipped from V and 6 bases from J, the junction kept 2 bases outside the gene matches. Per germline, CDR1 SNHLY and CDR2 FYNNEI. This CDR3 comprises 13 residues. The CDR3: CASSEAGGQPQHF. The CDR3 DNA reads as TGTGCCAGCAGTGAGGCAGGGGGTCAGCCCCAGCATTTT.

The chain links TRBV19 to TRBJ2-5, with D uncertain. CDR1 and CDR2 (germline): LNHDA, SQIVND (reference sequence). The CDR3 is 14 amino acids. Trimming pared 0 bases from V and 5 bases from J, leaving 10 bases between. CDR3 protein: CASSIDNSKETQYF. CDR3 nucleotide sequence: TGTGCCAGTAGTATAGATAACAGCAAGGAGACCCAGTACTTC.

This clone is a singleton in its sample. The gene calls are TRBV27 and TRBJ2-5; 7 nucleotides line up with TRBD1. The CDR3 extends over 13 amino acids. The V and J ends lost 7 bases and 3 bases, in that order; junction bases with no gene match: 5. CDR1 and CDR2 (germline): MNHEY, SMNVEV (reference sequence). CDR3 protein: CASKGALEETQYF. CDR3 DNA: TGTGCCAGCAAGGGGGCCTTAGAAGAGACCCAGTACTTC.

The rearrangement joins TRBV6-5 to TRBJ2-5; D is unclear. The last part of the DNA fits TRBJ2-7 better; the J call may be wrong. Looked up from germline, CDR1 is MNHEY and CDR2 is SVGAGI. CDR3 size: 11 residues. CDR3 bases: TGTGCCAGCAGTAACTACTACGAGCAGTACTTC. Translation gives CASSNYYEQYF.

This clone was counted only a few times. The chain links TRBV2 to TRBJ2-7, with D possibly TRBD2 on 5 matching bases. V lost 6 bases and J lost 2, with 8 bases in between. CDR1 and CDR2 (germline): SNHLY, FYNNEI. The CDR3 consists of 12 residues. CDR3 amino acids: CASRAGTYEQYF. DNA of the CDR3: TGTGCCAGCAGGGCCGGGACCTACGAGCAGTACTTC.

The chain employs TRBV13 and TRBJ1-1; D remains unclear. The V gene's germline CDR1 is PRHDT and CDR2 FYEKMQ (reference sequence). Between the trimmed V and J ends, which lost 6 bases and 7 bases, there was a span of 12 bases. This CDR3 is built from 12 residues. The CDR3 here is CASSLNSDEAFF. The DNA for the CDR3 is TGTGCCAGCAGTCTCAATTCAGATGAAGCTTTCTTT.

The V gene is TRBV11-2, the J gene TRBJ2-2; D call uncertain. V shed 4 bases and J shed 5 bases, with 5 bases lying between them. Germline V gene lookup returns CDR1 SGHAT and CDR2 FQNNGV. The CDR3 covers 12 residues. The CDR3 sequence: CASSWATGELFF. CDR3 DNA sequence: TGTGCCAGCAGCTGGGCAACCGGGGAGCTGTTTTTT.

The V and J genes are TRBV28 and TRBJ2-7; tentative D call: TRBD2 (5 bases). Germline V gene data show CDR1 as MDHEN and CDR2 as SYDVKM. CDR3 length equals 16 residues. V dropped 3 bases and J dropped 2 bases, with 17 bases sitting between them. The chain's CDR3 is CASSFSDSVITYEQYF. The CDR3 DNA follows: TGTGCCAGCAGTTTCTCCGATAGCGTAATAACCTACGAGCAGTACTTC.

The chain has TRBV4-3 and TRBJ1-1; unclear D gene. Trimming shortened V by 1 base and J by 2 bases, and 11 bases separated the two germline ends. This CDR3 has 15 amino acids. In germline, CDR1 is LGHNA, CDR2 YSLEER. CDR3 nucleotides: TGCGCCAGCAGCCAAGTGTTCGGGGTAAACACTGAAGCTTTCTTT. It encodes CASSQVFGVNTEAFF.

The gene calls are TRBV6-5 and TRBJ2-1, with 10 bases identical to TRBD2. Germline CDR1 and CDR2: MNHEY and SVGAGI. The CDR3 loop spans 15 amino acids. After removal of 3 bases from V and 7 bases from J, the junction contained 6 bases not matched to a gene. In nucleotides, the CDR3 is TGTGCCAGCAGTTATGGGCCTAGCGGGAGTAATGAGCAGTTCTTC. Translation gives CASSYGPSGSNEQFF.

This chain joins TRBV5-4 and TRBJ2-7; D may be TRBD2 (6 bases). V lost 4 bases and J lost 7, with 21 bases in between. Germline V gene lookup returns CDR1 SGHNT and CDR2 YYREEE (reference sequence). CDR3 size: 15 residues. CDR3 protein: CASSPDLARRHEQYF. CDR3 in DNA: TGTGCCAGCAGCCCCGACCTAGCGAGACGCCATGAGCAGTACTTC.

This chain uses TRBV7-3 with TRBJ2-3, with 12 bases lining up with TRBD2. Per germline, CDR1 SGHTA and CDR2 FQGTGA. The junction had 10 bases not matched to a gene; V was cut back by 6 bases and J by 0 bases. CDR3 size: 18 residues. The DNA for the CDR3 is TGTGCCAGCAGTCCGACCTCTAGCGGGAGGGACAGCACAGATACGCAGTATTTT. The encoded protein is CASSPTSSGRDSTDTQYF.

CDR3 in DNA: TGTGCCAGCACCGTGGGGGGTCACACAGATACGCAGTATTTT. Translation: CASTVGGHTDTQYF. V and J are TRBV25-1 and TRBJ2-3; D is perhaps TRBD2 (6 bases). Germline V gene lookup returns CDR1 MGHDK and CDR2 SYGVNS. The CDR3 is 14 amino acids. Trimming cost V 7 bases and J 2 bases, with 13 bases left between them.

This clone was recorded a few times. CDR3 coding DNA: TGTGCCAGCAGTCCCCTGACAGGGATGATCCCTGAAGCTTTCTTT. Translating gives CASSPLTGMIPEAFF. This chain links TRBV7-6 with TRBJ1-1; 7 positions match TRBD1. The CDR3 sequence is 15 residues long. Looked up from germline, CDR1 is SGHVS and CDR2 is FNYEAQ. Trimming removed 6 bases from V and 6 bases from J; junction bases left unmatched: 13.

The V and J genes are TRBV28 and TRBJ2-1; 7 nucleotides line up with TRBD2. With 6 bases clipped from V and 9 bases from J, the junction kept 5 bases outside the gene matches. The germline V gene encodes CDR1 MDHEN and CDR2 SYDVKM. The CDR3 spans 12 residues. CDR3 DNA: TGTGCCAGCAGCCTAATAGCGGGTGAGCAGTTCTTC. Translating it yields CASSLIAGEQFF.

V usage is TRBV30 and J usage is TRBJ2-3; 10 bases are a match to TRBD2. The CDR3 spans 15 residues. CDR1 GTSNPN and CDR2 SVGIG come from the germline V gene (reference sequence). With V trimmed by 7 bases and J by 2 bases, 9 bases remained unmatched. CDR3 region: CASSPLAGITDTQYF. CDR3 sequence (DNA): TGTGCCTCCTCCCCACTAGCGGGGATCACAGATACGCAGTATTTT.

This clone was counted a single time. The chain joins TRBV19 to TRBJ2-5; 12 nucleotides agree with TRBD1. The CDR3 has 15 residues. J was trimmed by 5 bases and V by 5 bases; bases with no gene match: 6. CDR1 and CDR2 from the germline V gene are LNHDA and SQIVND (reference sequence). CDR3 protein: CASSSGTGGMETQYF. DNA of the CDR3: TGTGCCAGTAGTTCCGGGACAGGGGGCATGGAGACCCAGTACTTC. Supplemented by reference TRBV19 and TRBJ2-5, the full variable domain reads DGGITQSPKYLFRKEGQNVTLSCEQNLNHDAMYWYRQDPGQGLRLIYYSQIVNDFQKGDIAEGYSVSREKKESFPLTVTSAQKNPTAFYLCASSSGTGGMETQYFGPGTRLLVL.

This clone has just one count. One end of the junction is discordant with germline, which a read error may explain. This chain links TRBV5-5 with TRBJ2-4, with TRBD1 identical over 9 bases. Looked up from germline, CDR1 is SGHKS and CDR2 is YYEKEE (reference sequence). CDR3 length equals 13 residues. The CDR3 DNA reads as TGTGCCAGCAGCCGAACCTGGGACAGGGATCTGGACTTC. Amino acid sequence: CASSRTWDRDLDF.

V gene TRBV9 combines with J gene TRBJ2-1; 10 bases fit TRBD2. This CDR3 has 16 amino acids. Trimming removed 3 bases from V and 7 bases from J; junction bases left unmatched: 10. Germline V gene sequence: CDR1 SGDLS, CDR2 YYNGEE. The CDR3 reads CASSERSSGRSNEQFF. The CDR3 DNA reads TGTGCCAGCAGCGAGAGGTCTAGCGGGAGATCGAATGAGCAGTTCTTC.

J is TRBJ2-7 and V is TRBV14; D uncertain. V dropped 2 bases and J dropped 0 bases, with 14 bases sitting between them. The length of the CDR3 is 16 residues. In germline, CDR1 is SGHDN, CDR2 FVKESK. The DNA for the CDR3 is TGTGCCAGCAGCCAAATCCCGACTGAAATCTCCTACGAGCAGTACTTC. Its translation: CASSQIPTEISYEQYF. Filled out from reference TRBV14 and TRBJ2-7, the complete variable domain reads EAGVTQFPSHSVIEKGQTVTLRCDPISGHDNLYWYRRVMGKEIKFLLHFVKESKQDESGMPNNRFLAERTGGTYSTLKVQPAELEDSGVYFCASSQIPTEISYEQYFGPGTRLTVT.

The chain has TRBV7-9 and TRBJ2-1; 8 bases agree with TRBD2. Germline V gene lookup returns CDR1 SEHNR and CDR2 FQNEAQ (reference sequence). V was clipped by 3 bases and J by 8 bases; unmatched bases: 6. The length of the CDR3 is 14 residues. CDR3 nucleotide sequence: TGTGCCAGCAGCTTCCCGGGACTAGTTTATGAGCAGTTCTTC. It specifies CASSFPGLVYEQFF.

The genes are TRBV27 and TRBJ2-1, with TRBD2 matching over 8 bases. This CDR3 is 17 amino acids long. Germline CDR1 and CDR2: MNHEY and SMNVEV (reference sequence). After removal of 2 bases from V and 1 base from J, the junction contained 7 bases not matched to a gene. The CDR3 loop is CASSLRAGEMSYNEQFF. The CDR3 nucleotides are TGTGCCAGCAGTTTACGAGCGGGAGAGATGTCCTACAATGAGCAGTTCTTC.

This rearrangement joins TRBV11-3 to TRBJ2-5; D is perhaps TRBD1 (5 bases). Trimming cost V 5 bases and J 0 bases, with 7 bases left between them. The CDR3 is 13 residues long. CDR1 is SGHNT, CDR2 YENEEA, per germline. The CDR3 bases are TGTGCCAGCAGCGCGGACAACCAAGAGACCCAGTACTTC. This gives the protein CASSADNQETQYF.